The next 5 T cell receptor beta chains were all read from a single sample in a study of blood T cell repertoires in COVID-19. Repertoires were generated with immunoSEQ multiplex PCR, while TCRdb's copy carries only in-frame clones and drops some. The sample lists 90,000 to 150,000 clones, roughly 81% seen once, with roughly a tenth in the top ten. Sequenced material: peripheral blood. These receptors all stem from a human donor in a cohort sampled during active COVID-19.

The genes are TRBV27 and TRBJ2-7; TRBD1 agrees at 7 bases. Germline values: CDR1 MNHEY, CDR2 SMNVEV (reference sequence). CDR3 length: 14 amino acids. The J segment lost 3 bases and the V segment lost 0 bases, leaving 2 bases of the junction unmatched. The CDR3 nucleotides are TGTGCCAGCAGTTTATCAGGGGGCTTCTACGAGCAGTACTTC. It encodes CASSLSGGFYEQYF.

V usage is TRBV5-4 and J usage is TRBJ2-5, with 8 bases aligning to TRBD2. Germline values: CDR1 SGHNT, CDR2 YYREEE (reference sequence). V was clipped by 4 bases and J by 0 bases; unmatched bases: 8. This CDR3 spans 16 amino acids. The CDR3 bases are TGTGCCAGCAGCCCGATAGCGGGGCCGAACCAAGAGACCCAGTACTTC. This encodes CASSPIAGPNQETQYF.

V and J are TRBV2 and TRBJ2-1; 8 bases align to TRBD1. Germline values: CDR1 SNHLY, CDR2 FYNNEI. The V and J ends lost 6 bases and 4 bases, in that order; junction bases with no gene match: 5. CDR3 length: 14 amino acids. CDR3 nucleotide sequence: TGTGCCAGCAGGGACAGGGTAACTTACAATGAGCAGTTCTTC. Translating it yields CASRDRVTYNEQFF.

This chain connects TRBV4-2 to TRBJ2-7; D is possibly TRBD2 (5 bases). V gave up 5 bases and J gave up 0 bases, with 14 bases separating them. The germline V gene encodes CDR1 LGHNA and CDR2 YNFKEQ. The CDR3 has 15 residues. The CDR3 DNA sequence: TGTGCCAGCAGCGACTTGTCCGGGAACTCCTACGAGCAGTACTTC. Translated: CASSDLSGNSYEQYF.

Regarding this clone: Other DNA sequences in the sample encode the same CDR3. The chain has TRBV30 and TRBJ1-1; 7 nucleotides line up with TRBD1. After removal of 0 bases from V and 4 bases from J, the junction contained 2 bases not matched to a gene. This CDR3 spans 13 amino acids. Germline-derived CDR1 and CDR2 are GTSNPN and SVGIG (reference sequence). DNA of the CDR3: TGTGCCTGGAGTGTTCAGGGGGTCACTGAAGCTTTCTTT. It encodes CAWSVQGVTEAFF.